A single T cell receptor (beta chain) is shown here with its context. The treatment: randomized to nivolumab then ipilimumab (arm A) or the reverse (arm B). This CDR3 is built from 14 residues. V lost 4 bases to trimming and J lost 1 base, with 10 bases between them. Germline CDR1 ENHRY, CDR2 SYGVKD. Sequencing was performed with immunoSEQ multiplex PCR; in TCRdb, only in-frame clones are kept and a portion is missing. This sample has under 25,000 clones, with 70% to 80% found just once. The sample originates from a study of sequential checkpoint blockade in melanoma. At the level of the study: Both treatment sequences were followed by maintenance nivolumab.

This receptor was obtained from a human donor with melanoma. This chain joins TRBV10-3 and TRBJ1-2; no clear D gene. Specimen: CD8+ T cells sorted from blood (inferred from file names), collected from a patient given nivolumab and ipilimumab in sequence. CDR3 nucleotide sequence: TGTGCCATCAGTGGACACGATTTTAACTATGGCTACACCTTC. This encodes CAISGHDFNYGYTF.